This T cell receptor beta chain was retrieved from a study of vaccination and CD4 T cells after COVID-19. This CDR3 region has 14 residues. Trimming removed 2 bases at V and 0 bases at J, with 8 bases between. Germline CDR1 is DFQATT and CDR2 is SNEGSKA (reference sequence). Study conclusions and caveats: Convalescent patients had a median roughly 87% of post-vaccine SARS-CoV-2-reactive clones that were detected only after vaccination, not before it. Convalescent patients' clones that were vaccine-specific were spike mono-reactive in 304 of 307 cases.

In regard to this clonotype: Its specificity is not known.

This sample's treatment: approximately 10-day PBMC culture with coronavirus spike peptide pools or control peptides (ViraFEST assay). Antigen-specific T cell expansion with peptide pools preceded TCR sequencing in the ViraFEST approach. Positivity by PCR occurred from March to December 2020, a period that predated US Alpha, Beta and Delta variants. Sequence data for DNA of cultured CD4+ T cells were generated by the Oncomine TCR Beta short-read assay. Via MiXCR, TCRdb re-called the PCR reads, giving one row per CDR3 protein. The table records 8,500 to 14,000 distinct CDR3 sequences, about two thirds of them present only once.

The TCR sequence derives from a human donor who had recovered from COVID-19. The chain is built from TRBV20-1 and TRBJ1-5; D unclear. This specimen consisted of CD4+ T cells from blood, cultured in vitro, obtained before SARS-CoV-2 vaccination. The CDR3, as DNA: TGCAGTGCTAGAAGGACTTATAGCAATCAGCCCCAGCATTTT. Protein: CSARRTYSNQPQHF.